The clone carrying this T cell receptor beta chain was counted between two and nine times. This sample stems from a study of blood T cell repertoires in COVID-19. Background on the study: Donors in the United States, Italy and Spain gave samples during acute or convalescent COVID-19. The cDNA or gDNA used as material had been derived from T cells, B-cell-depleted T cells, or PBMCs.

Only in-frame clones appear in the TCRdb table, and some are missing; sequencing was by immunoSEQ multiplex PCR. The profile shows roughly 250,000 clones, roughly 91% of them singletons. Participants reported their clinical history, and cohort assignment relied on those reports. The CDR3 extends over 14 amino acids. In germline, CDR1 is SGHNT, CDR2 YENEEA. Trimming cost V 3 bases and J 5 bases; bases outside gene matches: 6. The sequencing input was PBMCs or T cells enriched from blood (not recorded which). The clonotype was recovered from a woman aged 40 to 50 with acute COVID-19. The chain couples TRBV11-3 to TRBJ2-5; TRBD2 agrees at 7 bases. The CDR3 DNA sequence: TGTGCCAGCAGCTTCGGGCGGGAGAGGGAGACCCAGTACTTC. Its protein product is CASSFGRERETQYF.